The 24 T cell receptor beta chains below come from one sample, sequenced in a study of T cell responses to AZD1222 COVID-19 vaccine. Profiling relied on immunoSEQ multiplex PCR, and the TCRdb table lists in-frame clones only, not all of them. In the table there are 92,000 or so clones, roughly nine tenths of which are singletons. Here the sequenced sample was peripheral blood, taken on day 0 of AZD1222 vaccination. The receptors were gathered from an adult in good health.

This clone has only a few counts. The rearrangement links TRBV28 to TRBJ1-1, with D maybe TRBD1 (6 bases). This CDR3 is built from 14 residues. In germline, CDR1 is MDHEN, CDR2 SYDVKM. V lost 6 bases and J lost 1, with 12 bases in between. The CDR3 nucleotides read TGTGCCAGCAGCTATCCGGGACAGAACACTGAAGCTTTCTTT. Translated: CASSYPGQNTEAFF. The complete variable domain, with remaining parts taken from reference TRBV28 and TRBJ1-1, reads DVKVTQSSRYLVKRTGEKVFLECVQDMDHENMFWYRQDPGLGLRLIYFSYDVKMKEKGDIPEGYSVSREKKERFSLILESASTNQTSMYLCASSYPGQNTEAFFGQGTRLTVV.

The gene calls are TRBV12-3 or TRBV12-4 and TRBJ2-5; no definite D call. The CDR3 has 13 residues. Trimming removed 3 bases from V and 5 bases from J, with 10 bases in between. DNA of the CDR3: TGTGCCAGCAGTTTTAGGCTACTGGAGACCCAGTACTTC. Amino acids: CASSFRLLETQYF.

The CDR3 DNA reads TGCGCCAGCAGCTTGGAAGGGGGTACTAGCACAGATACGCAGTATTTT. Translated, it gives CASSLEGGTSTDTQYF. V and J are TRBV5-1 and TRBJ2-3; tentative D call: TRBD1 (6 bases). V was trimmed by 0 bases and J by 0 bases, leaving 11 bases between them. CDR1 is SGHRS and CDR2 is YFSETQ in the germline V gene. The CDR3 spans 16 residues.

This chain connects TRBV5-1 to TRBJ2-5; D remains ambiguous. CDR1 is SGHRS, CDR2 YFSETQ, per germline. Trimming removed 5 bases from V and 2 bases from J, with 4 bases in between. The CDR3 contains 11 residues. CDR3 bases: TGCGCCAGCAGTCGACAAGAGACCCAGTACTTC. The encoded protein is CASSRQETQYF.

The chain couples TRBV14 to TRBJ1-3, with D possibly being TRBD1 (5 bases). With 2 bases removed from V and 4 bases from J, the gap between germline ends came to 12 bases. The germline V gene has CDR1 SGHDN and CDR2 FVKESK. The CDR3 length is 15 residues. The CDR3 DNA is TGTGCCAGCAGCCAAAGGATCAGGGCGGGAAACACCATATATTTT. Translating it yields CASSQRIRAGNTIYF. Full variable domain (outside the CDR3, taken from reference TRBV14 and TRBJ1-3): EAGVTQFPSHSVIEKGQTVTLRCDPISGHDNLYWYRRVMGKEIKFLLHFVKESKQDESGMPNNRFLAERTGGTYSTLKVQPAELEDSGVYFCASSQRIRAGNTIYFGEGSWLTVV.

The V call is TRBV9, the J call TRBJ1-6, with D maybe TRBD1 (5 bases). CDR3 length equals 12 residues. Trimming shortened V by 3 bases and J by 9 bases, and 7 bases separated the two germline ends. CDR1 is SGDLS and CDR2 is YYNGEE in the germline V gene. This CDR3 reads CASSAQGSPLHF. Written as DNA, the CDR3 is TGTGCCAGCAGCGCCCAGGGTTCACCCCTCCACTTT. Based on the CDR3 plus reference TRBV9 and TRBJ1-6, the full variable domain is DSGVTQTPKHLITATGQRVTLRCSPRSGDLSVYWYQQSLDQGLQFLIQYYNGEERAKGNILERFSAQQFPDLHSELNLSSLELGDSALYFCASSAQGSPLHFGNGTRLTVT.

This clone was counted once. J is TRBJ2-3 and V is TRBV11-2; 8 nucleotides agree with TRBD1. This CDR3 is built from 15 residues. Per the germline V gene, CDR1 is SGHAT and CDR2 is FQNNGV. Trimming took 4 bases from V and 6 from J; bases not matched to a gene: 9. In DNA, the CDR3 is TGTGCCAGCAGCTCGGACAGGGCACCCCCGGATACGCAGTATTTT. This sequence encodes CASSSDRAPPDTQYF.

V is TRBV9 and J is TRBJ1-4, with 11 bases aligning to TRBD1. Germline V gene sequence: CDR1 SGDLS, CDR2 YYNGEE. V was pared by 2 bases and J by 10 bases, with 4 bases of the junction left unmatched. The CDR3 has 14 residues. CDR3: CASSVGDRGTKLFF. The CDR3 DNA reads TGTGCCAGCAGCGTTGGGGACAGGGGGACAAAACTGTTTTTT. Filled out from reference TRBV9 and TRBJ1-4, the complete variable domain reads DSGVTQTPKHLITATGQRVTLRCSPRSGDLSVYWYQQSLDQGLQFLIQYYNGEERAKGNILERFSAQQFPDLHSELNLSSLELGDSALYFCASSVGDRGTKLFFGSGTQLSVL.

This chain links TRBV5-1 with TRBJ1-1; 7 nucleotides align to TRBD1. The CDR3 totals 13 residues. The trim removed 2 bases at V and 5 bases at J, leaving 3 bases unmatched. The germline CDR1 and CDR2 sequences are SGHRS and YFSETQ. Here the CDR3 DNA reads TGCGCCAGCAGCTTCCAGGGGGGAACTGAAGCTTTCTTT. Translated: CASSFQGGTEAFF.

The chain has TRBV19 and TRBJ1-2; D unclear. Germline CDR1 is LNHDA and CDR2 is SQIVND (reference sequence). This CDR3 has 14 amino acids. Between the trimmed V and J ends, which lost 0 bases and 5 bases, there was a span of 10 bases. The CDR3 region has the DNA TGTGCCAGTAGTATAGATCTGGGCGGTTATGGCTACACCTTC. It specifies CASSIDLGGYGYTF.

The chain recombines TRBV6-1 with TRBJ1-5; no definite D call. This CDR3 is 16 amino acids long. V shed 2 bases and J shed 3 bases, with 14 bases lying between them. CDR1 is MNHNS, CDR2 SASEGT, per germline. In DNA, the CDR3 is TGTGCCAGCAGTGAAAAGGGTCTCCTTACCAATCAGCCCCAGCATTTT. Protein: CASSEKGLLTNQPQHF.

This clone occurred once. The chain uses TRBV5-5 and TRBJ1-4, with D hard to call. V gave up 1 base and J gave up 4 bases, with 11 bases separating them. This CDR3 is built from 15 residues. CDR1 is SGHKS, CDR2 YYEKEE, per germline (reference sequence). The CDR3 sequence: CASSLTRWNNEKLFF. DNA of the CDR3: TGTGCCAGCAGCTTGACGCGATGGAATAATGAAAAACTGTTTTTT.

The chain combines TRBV7-8 with TRBJ2-2, with D perhaps TRBD1 or TRBD2 (5 bases each). The V end lost 5 bases, the J end lost 5 bases, and 18 bases lay between the germline ends. Germline V lookup: CDR1 SGHVS, CDR2 FQNEAQ. CDR3 length equals 16 residues. CDR3 bases: TGTGCCAGCAGCACTTCTGAGGGGCGGTATACCGGGGAGCTGTTTTTT. This gives the protein CASSTSEGRYTGELFF. The whole variable domain, filled in from reference TRBV7-8 and TRBJ2-2, reads GAGVSQSPRYKVAKRGQDVALRCDPISGHVSLFWYQQALGQGPEFLTYFQNEAQLDKSGLPSDRFFAERPEGSVSTLKIQRTQQEDSAVYLCASSTSEGRYTGELFFGEGSRLTVL.

The genes are TRBV29-1 and TRBJ2-1; 11 nucleotides align to TRBD1. V shed 3 bases, J shed 8 bases, and the junction held 3 bases outside the gene matches. Germline V gives CDR1 SQVTM, CDR2 ANQGSEA. CDR3 length: 13 residues. CDR3 DNA: TGCAGCGTTGATGGGACAGGGGGAGATGAGCAGTTCTTC. This codes for CSVDGTGGDEQFF.

The rearrangement links TRBV3-1 (or the pseudogene TRBV3-2) to TRBJ2-7; D gene ambiguous. Germline CDR1 reads LGHDT; CDR2 reads YNNKEL (reference sequence). This CDR3 contains 14 residues. The germline V and J ends were trimmed by 4 bases and 3 bases, with 13 bases remaining between them. CDR3 protein: CASSPWGNFYEQYF. For the CDR3, the DNA is TGTGCCAGCAGCCCATGGGGAAATTTCTACGAGCAGTACTTC.

The CDR3 loop reads CASSSTREASYNSPLHF. CDR3 DNA sequence: TGTGCCAGCAGCTCAACGAGGGAGGCGTCCTATAATTCACCCCTCCACTTT. V is TRBV5-4 and J is TRBJ1-6, with D unresolved. CDR3 length: 17 residues. V dropped 3 bases and J dropped 1 base, with 14 bases sitting between them. Per germline, CDR1 SGHNT and CDR2 YYREEE (reference sequence).

The genes are TRBV6-1 and TRBJ1-1; D is ambiguous. The V gene's germline CDR1 is MNHNS and CDR2 SASEGT. Trimming pared 1 base from V and 8 bases from J, leaving 2 bases between. There are 10 residues in the CDR3. The CDR3 protein is CASSEEEAFF. The CDR3 nucleotides read TGTGCCAGCAGTGAAGAGGAAGCTTTCTTT.

This chain connects TRBV6-6 to TRBJ1-6, with 9 bases identical to TRBD1. The CDR3 has 16 amino acids. The germline V gene encodes CDR1 MNHNY and CDR2 SVGAGI (reference sequence). Trimming cost V 2 bases and J 9 bases; bases outside gene matches: 8. CDR3 in DNA: TGTGCCAGCAGTTACCCGGGACAGGGAATGAGTTCACCCCTCCACTTT. Translation gives CASSYPGQGMSSPLHF.

V is TRBV11-1 and J is TRBJ2-7, with a tentative D call TRBD2 (5 bases). This CDR3 has 15 amino acids. Between the trimmed V and J ends, which lost 1 base and 5 bases, there was a span of 15 bases. CDR1 and CDR2 from the germline V gene are SGHAT and FQDESV (reference sequence). The chain's CDR3 is CASSLGGRLGDEQYF. In DNA, the CDR3 is TGTGCCAGCAGCTTAGGAGGGCGATTAGGCGACGAGCAGTACTTC.

This chain joins TRBV6-6 and TRBJ1-2; D is uncertain. V shed 5 bases and J shed 3 bases, with 7 bases lying between them. The CDR3 totals 12 residues. The germline gives CDR1 MNHNY, CDR2 SVGAGI (reference sequence). CDR3 sequence reads: CASSRPDYGYTF. The DNA for the CDR3 is TGTGCCAGCAGTCGACCGGACTATGGCTACACCTTC.

This chain uses TRBV6-5 with TRBJ1-1; tentatively, D is TRBD1 (5 bases). The CDR3 runs to 12 residues. V gave up 6 bases and J gave up 14 bases, with 19 bases separating them. Per germline, CDR1 MNHEY and CDR2 SVGAGI. Here the CDR3 reads CASRTLTGKEFF. The DNA for the CDR3 is TGTGCCAGCAGAACCCTCACAGGAAAGGAATTCTTT.

V usage is TRBV7-3 and J usage is TRBJ2-2; a possible D gene is TRBD1 (6 bases). This CDR3 comprises 17 residues. The V end was cut by 0 bases, the J end by 1 base, with 12 bases between. From germline, CDR1 is SGHTA and CDR2 FQGTGA. DNA of the CDR3: TGTGCCAGCAGCTTAACTCACGACAGGAGGAACACCGGGGAGCTGTTTTTT. Its translation: CASSLTHDRRNTGELFF.

CDR3 nucleotides: TGTGCCAGCTCACCACCAAGGGACGCTAATGAAAAACTGTTTTTT. This sequence encodes CASSPPRDANEKLFF. V usage is TRBV18 and J usage is TRBJ1-4; TRBD1 is a possible D gene (5 bases). The CDR3 runs to 15 residues. Trimming took off 0 bases at V and 3 bases at J, with 8 bases between the two ends. Germline V gene lookup returns CDR1 KGHSH and CDR2 LQKENI. Using reference TRBV18 and TRBJ1-4 for the parts outside the CDR3, the full variable domain is NAGVMQNPRHLVRRRGQEARLRCSPMKGHSHVYWYRQLPEEGLKFMVYLQKENIIDESGMPKERFSAEFPKEGPSILRIQQVVRGDSAAYFCASSPPRDANEKLFFGSGTQLSVL.

V and J are TRBV14 and TRBJ2-1; D is perhaps TRBD1 (6 bases). Trimming removed 4 bases at V and 10 bases at J, with 17 bases between. The CDR3 runs 14 residues. The germline gives CDR1 SGHDN, CDR2 FVKESK. CDR3 in amino acids: CASSPHQGSWEQFF. CDR3 nucleotide sequence: TGTGCCAGCAGCCCACATCAGGGGAGCTGGGAGCAGTTCTTC.